This TCR beta chain was identified in a study of control samples from healthy donors and cancer patients. Some clones are missing from TCRdb's copy, which holds only in-frame ones; the method was immunoSEQ multiplex PCR. The table shows 200,000 or so clones, with about 90% occurring only once. The sample was blood. The clonotype was recovered from a man aged 30 to 45 in good health.

The chain's CDR3 is CASSLGINEKLFF. CDR3 bases: TGTGCCAGCAGCCTGGGAATTAATGAAAAACTGTTTTTT. The chain employs TRBV14 and TRBJ1-4, with D hard to call. Trimming cost V 4 bases and J 4 bases, with 7 bases left between them. CDR3 size: 13 residues. In germline, CDR1 is SGHDN, CDR2 FVKESK. Looking up the rest from reference TRBV14 and TRBJ1-4 gives the full variable domain: EAGVTQFPSHSVIEKGQTVTLRCDPISGHDNLYWYRRVMGKEIKFLLHFVKESKQDESGMPNNRFLAERTGGTYSTLKVQPAELEDSGVYFCASSLGINEKLFFGSGTQLSVL.